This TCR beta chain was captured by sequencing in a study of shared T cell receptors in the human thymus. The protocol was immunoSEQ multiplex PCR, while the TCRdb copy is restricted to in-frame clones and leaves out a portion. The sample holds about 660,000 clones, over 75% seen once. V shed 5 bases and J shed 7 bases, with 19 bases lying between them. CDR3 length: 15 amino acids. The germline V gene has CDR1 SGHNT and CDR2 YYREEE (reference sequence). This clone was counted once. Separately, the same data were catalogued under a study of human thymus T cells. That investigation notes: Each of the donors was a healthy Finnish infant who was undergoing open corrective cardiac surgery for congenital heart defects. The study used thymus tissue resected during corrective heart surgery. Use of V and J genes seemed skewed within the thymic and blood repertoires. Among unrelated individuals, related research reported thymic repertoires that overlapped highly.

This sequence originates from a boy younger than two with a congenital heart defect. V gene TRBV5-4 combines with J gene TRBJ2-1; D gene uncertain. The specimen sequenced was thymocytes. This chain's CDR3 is CASSSARIPNNEQFF. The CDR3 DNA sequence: TGTGCCAGCAGTTCTGCGCGAATACCCAATAATGAGCAGTTCTTC.